This T cell receptor (beta chain) came from a study of blood T cell repertoires in COVID-19. The CDR3 length is 16 residues. Germline CDR1 and CDR2: GTSNPN and SVGIG (reference sequence). V was pared by 5 bases and J by 0 bases, with 7 bases of the junction left unmatched. TCRdb's table, derived via immunoSEQ multiplex PCR, lists solely in-frame clones and lacks some. The sample comprises about 95,000 clones, around 87% of which are singletons, and approximately 18% rests with the top ten. The chain is built from TRBV30 and TRBJ2-2; 9 bases match TRBD2. The TCR comes from a human donor in a cohort sampled during active COVID-19. The material sequenced was peripheral blood. The CDR3 DNA reads TGTGCCTGGGACCGTAGCGGGGGCCCGAACACCGGGGAGCTGTTTTTT. It codes for CAWDRSGGPNTGELFF.